This T cell receptor (beta chain) appears in the sequencing data of a study of blood T cell repertoires in COVID-19. Method: immunoSEQ multiplex PCR; TCRdb's copy keeps in-frame clones and lacks some. The sample carries hundreds of thousands of clones, approximately 86% recorded once. Sequencing input: peripheral blood. This TCR was recovered from a woman aged 60-75 years with COVID-19, enrolled during active disease.

The CDR3 sequence is CASSQDPRVAGGQNTGELFF. Here the CDR3 DNA reads TGTGCCAGCAGCCAAGATCCGAGGGTAGCGGGGGGTCAGAACACCGGGGAGCTGTTTTTT. The chain uses TRBV4-2 and TRBJ2-2; 10 bases agree with TRBD2. Per germline, CDR1 LGHNA and CDR2 YNFKEQ. The J segment lost 1 base and the V segment lost 0 bases, leaving 11 bases of the junction unmatched. The CDR3 consists of 20 residues.